Listed below are T cell receptor beta chains from one sample, sequenced in a study of shared clonotypes between healthy human individuals. Sequencing was performed with immunoSEQ multiplex PCR; in TCRdb, only in-frame clones are kept and a portion is missing. The sample records millions of clones, 90% to 95% being singletons. The sample consisted of naive CD4+ T cells sorted from blood. The receptors stem from a man younger than 35 in good health. Each CDR3 is given with its conserved first and last residue. D genes are given only for firm matches. Size is omitted from some rows. Given values are once, few, many or a class for expanded clones.

j_call | v_call | d_call | clone_size | cdr3_aa | cdr3_nt
TRBJ2-1 | TRBV18 | TRBD1 | NA | CASSATGEGEQFF | TGTGCCAGCTCAGCGACAGGGGAAGGTGAGCAGTTCTTC
TRBJ1-1 | TRBV19 | NA | NA | CASSIRVNTEAFF | TGTGCCAGTAGTATCAGGGTGAACACTGAAGCTTTCTTT
TRBJ1-1 | TRBV9 | NA | NA | CASSARHNTEAFF | TGTGCCAGCAGCGCCCGACATAACACTGAAGCTTTCTTT
TRBJ2-1 | TRBV4-1 | TRBD2 | NA | CASSLAQASGICNEQFF | TGCGCCAGCAGCCTAGCCCAGGCTAGCGGGATCTGTAATGAGCAGTTCTTC
TRBJ2-7 | TRBV18 | NA | once | CASSPSAGLSYEQYF | TGTGCCAGCTCACCTTCCGCGGGGCTCTCCTACGAGCAGTACTTC
TRBJ1-1 | TRBV6-1 | TRBD1 | NA | CASSETGGLPEAFF | TGTGCCAGCAGTGAAACAGGGGGACTCCCTGAAGCTTTCTTT
TRBJ1-2 | TRBV15 | NA | NA | CATSRVGGGYGYTF | TGTGCCACCAGCAGAGTCGGCGGCGGCTATGGCTACACCTTC
TRBJ2-7 | TRBV6-5 | NA | NA | CASKGTSYEQYF | TGTGCCAGCAAAGGCACCTCCTACGAGCAGTACTTC
TRBJ2-5 | TRBV7-9 | TRBD1 | NA | CASSLGGTGDPRQETQYF | TGTGCCAGCAGCTTGGGAGGGACAGGGGACCCTCGCCAAGAGACCCAGTACTTC
TRBJ2-5 | TRBV20-1 | NA | NA | CSGKSQETQYF | TGCAGTGGGAAATCCCAAGAGACCCAGTACTTC
TRBJ2-7 | TRBV11-2 | TRBD2 | NA | CASSLALAGGYEQYF | TGTGCCAGCAGCTTAGCACTAGCGGGGGGATACGAGCAGTACTTC
TRBJ2-7 | TRBV6-5 | NA | NA | CASSYSRPGRSYEQYF | TGTGCCAGCAGTTACTCCCGCCCAGGTAGAAGCTACGAGCAGTACTTC
TRBJ2-5 | TRBV4-1 | TRBD2 | NA | CASSQEGSGVGETQYF | TGCGCCAGCAGCCAAGAAGGCAGCGGGGTCGGGGAGACCCAGTACTTC
TRBJ2-7 | TRBV5-8 | NA | NA | CASSFPRYEQYF | TGTGCCAGCAGCTTCCCAAGATACGAGCAGTACTTC
TRBJ2-7 | TRBV18 | NA | NA | CASSPRVAVSYEQYF | TGTGCCAGCTCACCACGGGTAGCGGTCTCCTACGAGCAGTACTTC
TRBJ1-5 | TRBV5-1 | TRBD1 | NA | CASSYPDRVVQPQHF | TGCGCCAGCAGCTACCCAGACAGGGTGGTTCAGCCCCAGCATTTT
TRBJ1-6 | TRBV27 | NA | NA | CASSFRSYNSPLHF | TGTGCCAGCAGTTTCAGGAGCTATAATTCACCCCTCCACTTT
TRBJ1-4 | TRBV5-1 | NA | NA | CASSLGRSGEKLFF | TGCGCCAGCAGCTTGGGAAGATCCGGTGAAAAACTGTTTTTT
TRBJ1-2 | TRBV25-1 | NA | NA | CASSDTGRLYGYTF | TGTGCCAGCAGTGACACCGGACGGCTCTATGGCTACACCTTC
TRBJ2-3 | TRBV10-1 | NA | NA | CASSESGYSTDTQYF | TGCGCCAGCAGTGAGTCGGGCTATTCCACAGATACGCAGTATTTT
TRBJ2-1 | TRBV9 | TRBD1 | NA | CASSLPGAGGVNEQFF | TGTGCCAGCAGCCTCCCAGGGGCAGGGGGCGTCAATGAGCAGTTCTTC
TRBJ1-1 | TRBV18 | NA | NA | CASSPLQGGTEAFF | TGTGCCAGCTCACCATTACAGGGTGGCACTGAAGCTTTCTTT
TRBJ1-5 | TRBV10-2 | TRBD1 | once | CASSEAWTGGLQPQHF | TGCGCCAGCAGTGAGGCTTGGACAGGGGGCCTTCAGCCCCAGCATTTT
TRBJ1-4 | TRBV6-5 | NA | once | CASSRGGWGNEKLFF | TGTGCCAGCAGCCGCGGGGGGTGGGGTAATGAAAAACTGTTTTTT
TRBJ2-6 | TRBV19 | NA | NA | CASTPMGANVLTF | TGTGCCAGTACCCCGATGGGGGCCAACGTCCTGACTTTC
TRBJ2-5 | TRBV11-2 | TRBD2 | once | CASSRTSGSPQETQYF | TGTGCCAGCAGCAGGACTAGCGGGAGTCCCCAAGAGACCCAGTACTTC
TRBJ2-1 | TRBV5-1 | TRBD2 | NA | CASTGTSGSYNEQFF | TGCGCCAGCACCGGGACTAGCGGCTCCTACAATGAGCAGTTCTTC
TRBJ2-1 | TRBV9 | NA | NA | CASSGKGPMLYNEQFF | TGTGCCAGCAGCGGAAAAGGGCCGATGCTATACAATGAGCAGTTCTTC
TRBJ1-2 | TRBV9 | NA | NA | CASSEQGPYGYTF | TGTGCCAGCAGCGAACAGGGCCCCTATGGCTACACCTTC
TRBJ2-2 | TRBV25-1 | TRBD2 | NA | CASTAGAVGTGELFF | TGTGCCAGCACCGCGGGAGCAGTAGGAACCGGGGAGCTGTTTTTT
TRBJ2-7 | TRBV2 | NA | NA | CASRVYEQYF | TGTGCCAGCAGGGTCTACGAGCAGTACTTC
TRBJ2-2 | TRBV27 | NA | NA | CASSPSHYTGELFF | TGTGCCAGCAGTCCCTCACATTACACCGGGGAGCTGTTTTTT
TRBJ2-7 | TRBV7-2 | NA | NA | CASSLTPKYEQYF | TGTGCCAGCAGCTTAACCCCCAAGTACGAGCAGTACTTC
TRBJ2-5 | TRBV5-4 | NA | NA | CASSLYAFSQETQYF | TGTGCCAGCAGCTTGTACGCGTTCAGCCAAGAGACCCAGTACTTC
TRBJ2-5 | TRBV28 | NA | once | CASSRAQGYQETQYF | TGTGCCAGCAGCCGTGCCCAGGGATACCAAGAGACCCAGTACTTC
TRBJ2-7 | TRBV6-1 | TRBD2 | NA | CASNTAGAGSYEQYF | TGTGCCAGCAACACAGCGGGAGCTGGCTCCTACGAGCAGTACTTC
TRBJ2-5 | TRBV5-1 | TRBD1 | NA | CASSFRDRGFGETQYF | TGCGCCAGCAGCTTCCGGGACAGGGGTTTCGGAGAGACCCAGTACTTC
TRBJ2-3 | TRBV30 | NA | NA | CAWTLGLPTDTQYF | TGTGCCTGGACCCTAGGACTACCCACAGATACGCAGTATTTT
TRBJ2-1 | TRBV7-9 | NA | once | CASSHRPRTYNEQFF | TGTGCCAGCAGCCACAGACCCCGGACATACAATGAGCAGTTCTTC
TRBJ2-7 | TRBV5-1 | NA | NA | CASSLEGQTPYEQYF | TGCGCCAGCAGCTTGGAAGGACAGACGCCATACGAGCAGTACTTC
TRBJ2-5 | TRBV29-1 | TRBD2 | NA | CSAGSGGESTQYF | TGCAGCGCCGGTAGCGGGGGTGAAAGTACCCAGTACTTC
TRBJ1-3 | TRBV6-5 | NA | NA | CASTFSGPNTIYF | TGTGCCAGCACCTTCTCGGGGCCGAACACCATATATTTT
TRBJ2-7 | TRBV5-6 | NA | NA | CASSLAWARGDAYEQYF | TGTGCCAGCAGCTTGGCTTGGGCCAGGGGAGACGCCTACGAGCAGTACTTC
TRBJ2-5 | TRBV9 | NA | NA | CASSVGSLQETQYF | TGTGCCAGCAGCGTAGGGTCCTTACAAGAGACCCAGTACTTC
TRBJ2-5 | TRBV27 | NA | NA | CASRPGLGGTQYF | TGTGCCAGCAGACCGGGCCTAGGAGGGACCCAGTACTTC
TRBJ1-1 | TRBV6-5 | NA | once | CASSYSSGAMNTEAFF | TGTGCCAGCAGTTACTCGAGTGGGGCCATGAACACTGAAGCTTTCTTT
TRBJ2-7 | TRBV6-1 | NA | once | CASSEGIGSSYEQYF | TGTGCCAGCAGTGAGGGCATCGGGTCGTCCTACGAGCAGTACTTC
TRBJ2-4 | TRBV5-1 | NA | NA | CASSLLVGAQNIQYF | TGCGCCAGCAGCTTGTTGGTGGGGGCACAAAACATTCAGTACTTC
TRBJ2-7 | TRBV6-1 | NA | NA | CASRGSHDSYEQYF | TGTGCCAGCAGGGGCAGTCATGACTCCTACGAGCAGTACTTC
TRBJ1-6 | TRBV6-6 | NA | once | CASSGGHSNNSPLHF | TGTGCCAGCAGTGGTGGGCATTCCAATAATTCACCCCTCCACTTT
TRBJ1-1 | TRBV9 | NA | NA | CASSRRREYTEAFF | TGTGCCAGCAGCCGCCGAAGGGAATACACTGAAGCTTTCTTT
TRBJ2-3 | TRBV5-4 | TRBD2 | NA | CASSSSGLAVTDTQYF | TGTGCCAGCAGCTCTTCGGGACTAGCGGTCACAGATACGCAGTATTTT
TRBJ2-7 | TRBV5-6 | NA | NA | CASSLDFPSAFFVEQYF | TGTGCCAGCAGCTTGGATTTCCCCTCCGCATTTTTCGTCGAGCAGTACTTC
TRBJ1-3 | TRBV29-1 | NA | NA | CSVVRDSGNTIYF | TGCAGCGTTGTTAGAGACTCTGGAAACACCATATATTTT
TRBJ2-7 | TRBV19 | NA | NA | CASSMSSGSAEQYF | TGTGCCAGTAGTATGAGTTCGGGGTCCGCCGAGCAGTACTTC
TRBJ2-7 | TRBV4-1 | TRBD1 | NA | CASSQSLGQIPSYEQYF | TGCGCCAGCAGCCAGAGCCTGGGACAGATACCCTCCTACGAGCAGTACTTC
TRBJ1-5 | TRBV7-8 | NA | NA | CASSDGGVGQPQHF | TGTGCCAGCAGCGACGGAGGAGTAGGTCAGCCCCAGCATTTT
TRBJ2-6 | TRBV4-1 | NA | NA | CASSQVRATGANVLTF | TGCGCCAGCAGCCAAGTTCGCGCAACTGGGGCCAACGTCCTGACTTTC
TRBJ2-2 | TRBV18 | TRBD2 | NA | CASSPDLAGQTGELFF | TGTGCCAGCTCACCCGATCTAGCGGGACAAACCGGGGAGCTGTTTTTT
TRBJ2-3 | TRBV7-9 | TRBD1 | once | CASSFGDRGTDTQYF | TGTGCCAGCAGCTTTGGCGACAGGGGCACAGATACGCAGTATTTT